The 8 T cell receptor beta chains in this list originate from one sample, sequenced in a study of T cells in tuberculosis. After thawing and overnight rest, PBMC were stained with GMM-loaded CD1B tetramer, viability dye and anti-CD3 for sorting. The lipid loaded on the CD1B tetramers was C32 glucose monomycolate from Rhodococcus equi. The repertoire was sequenced with immunoSEQ multiplex PCR; TCRdb's copy has only in-frame clones and lacks some. Here the sample spans 88,000 or so clones, roughly 91% being singletons. The sequenced material came from CD1b-GMM tetramer-negative cells sorted from PBMCs. All receptors come from an adult woman with latent tuberculosis.

This sequence joins TRBV10-3 and TRBJ2-3, with TRBD2 identical over 9 bases. CDR3 size: 15 residues. V was clipped by 6 bases and J by 4 bases; unmatched bases: 8. Per germline, CDR1 ENHRY and CDR2 SYGVKD. CDR3 sequence (DNA): TGTGCCATCAGAGCCTCCGGGACTAGCTCAGATACGCAGTATTTT. Its translation: CAIRASGTSSDTQYF.

The chain combines TRBV15 with TRBJ1-5; D not resolved. The CDR3 runs 14 residues. V dropped 1 base and J dropped 7 bases, with 11 bases sitting between them. Germline CDR1 and CDR2: LNHNV and YYDKDF (reference sequence). DNA for the CDR3: TGTGCCACCAGCAGAGGGGAGGGCTTGCAGCCCCAGCATTTT. Encoded protein: CATSRGEGLQPQHF.

This chain links TRBV7-2 with TRBJ2-2; tentatively, D is TRBD1 (6 bases). CDR1 and CDR2 (germline): SGHTA, FQGNSA. Trimming removed 1 base from V and 1 base from J, with 19 bases in between. CDR3 length: 19 residues. CDR3 loop: CASSLDEGQLTLNTGELFF. CDR3 in DNA: TGTGCCAGCAGCTTAGACGAAGGACAGCTAACGCTGAACACCGGGGAGCTGTTTTTT. The full variable domain, rest sourced from reference TRBV7-2 and TRBJ2-2, is GAGVSQSPSNKVTEKGKDVELRCDPISGHTALYWYRQSLGQGLEFLIYFQGNSAPDKSGLPSDRFSAERTGGSVSTLTIQRTQQEDSAVYLCASSLDEGQLTLNTGELFFGEGSRLTVL.

The chain is built from TRBV19 and TRBJ1-1, with 9 nucleotides matching TRBD1. Germline CDR1 is LNHDA and CDR2 is SQIVND (reference sequence). This CDR3 has 16 amino acids. J was trimmed by 5 bases and V by 6 bases; bases with no gene match: 13. CDR3 protein: CASRASRDRAGTEAFF. CDR3 coding DNA: TGTGCCAGTAGGGCATCAAGGGACAGGGCAGGGACTGAAGCTTTCTTT.

This chain links TRBV19 with TRBJ1-5; D might be TRBD1 (5 bases). CDR3 length equals 13 residues. Germline V gene data show CDR1 as LNHDA and CDR2 as SQIVND (reference sequence). Trimming removed 0 bases from V and 7 bases from J, with 7 bases in between. CDR3 nucleotide sequence: TGTGCCAGTAGTATAGATAAGGGGCAGCCCCAGCATTTT. This gives the protein CASSIDKGQPQHF.

The chain joins TRBV28 to TRBJ2-2; 8 bases match TRBD1. The trim removed 4 bases at V and 5 bases at J, leaving 12 bases unmatched. CDR1 is MDHEN, CDR2 SYDVKM, per germline. The CDR3 length is 17 residues. The CDR3 region is CASSSWGRGRKTGELFF. CDR3 DNA: TGTGCCAGCAGTTCCTGGGGCAGGGGGCGTAAAACCGGGGAGCTGTTTTTT.

This chain links TRBV19 with TRBJ1-2; D not resolved. Germline V gene sequence: CDR1 LNHDA, CDR2 SQIVND (reference sequence). V lost 1 base and J 5 bases, leaving 17 bases between the germline ends. The CDR3 is 16 amino acids. The CDR3 spells CASSIGRSGFPYGYTF. Written as DNA, the CDR3 is TGTGCCAGTAGTATAGGGCGGTCGGGGTTTCCGTATGGCTACACCTTC.

This chain uses TRBV11-2 with TRBJ1-1; 10 positions match TRBD1. CDR1 and CDR2 from the germline V gene are SGHAT and FQNNGV. This CDR3 is built from 14 residues. Losses at the gene ends were 1 base for V and 5 bases for J; bases not matched to a gene: 1. CDR3 sequence (DNA): TGTGCCAGCAGCTTAGTGGGACAGGGGACTGAAGCTTTCTTT. Protein product: CASSLVGQGTEAFF. The full variable domain, in which reference TRBV11-2 and TRBJ1-1 provide the parts outside the CDR3, is EAGVAQSPRYKIIEKRQSVAFWCNPISGHATLYWYQQILGQGPKLLIQFQNNGVVDDSQLPKDRFSAERLKGVDSTLKIQPAKLEDSAVYLCASSLVGQGTEAFFGQGTRLTVV.